This T cell receptor beta chain comes out of a study of cytomegalovirus exposure and HLA in healthy donors. PCR primers comprised 60 Vbeta and 13 Jbeta primers. The data were produced by immunoSEQ multiplex PCR, yet TCRdb's version contains in-frame clones alone and is incomplete. The sample includes 200,000 to 250,000 clones, around three quarters of them seen just once. Note on this clone: The antigen remains unidentified.

General study results and limits: A missense variant in DCLRE1C was later tied to TCR beta V- and J-gene trimming.

The sequence was collected from a man aged 40-49 years in good health and CMV-seronegative. The sample comprised PBMCs.

This chain's CDR3 is CASSGLAGLNTGELFF. The CDR3, as DNA: TGTGCCAGTAGTGGACTAGCGGGGCTGAACACCGGGGAGCTGTTTTTT. This sequence joins TRBV19 and TRBJ2-2; 12 bases agree with TRBD2. V lost 5 bases and J lost 1; bases outside the gene matches: 2. The CDR3 totals 16 residues. From germline, CDR1 is LNHDA and CDR2 SQIVND (reference sequence).